This T cell receptor (beta chain) was profiled in a study of T cells in localized non-small cell lung cancer. Study conclusions and caveats: Sequence data derive from only one tumor region, so heterogeneity remains possible. Longer overall survival accompanied higher blood T cell density. Exceeding tumor, uninvolved adjacent lung had the highest T cell clonality.

Repertoires were generated with immunoSEQ multiplex PCR, while TCRdb's copy carries only in-frame clones and drops some. The table shows about 79,000 clones, with 88% occurring only once. CDR3 size: 15 residues. The germline CDR1 and CDR2 sequences are SGDLS and YYNGEE. J gave up 4 bases and V 4 bases, and 8 bases lay outside the gene matches. For this clone: Its specificity is unknown.

This sequence originates from a woman aged 35-75 years with stage I squamous cell lung carcinoma. Sequencing was performed on peripheral blood, taken before any cancer treatment. The J gene is TRBJ2-7, the V gene TRBV9; TRBD1 matches at 10 bases. CDR3 loop: CASSPGTGEGYEQYF. CDR3 DNA: TGTGCCAGCAGCCCGGGGACAGGGGAAGGGTACGAGCAGTACTTC.